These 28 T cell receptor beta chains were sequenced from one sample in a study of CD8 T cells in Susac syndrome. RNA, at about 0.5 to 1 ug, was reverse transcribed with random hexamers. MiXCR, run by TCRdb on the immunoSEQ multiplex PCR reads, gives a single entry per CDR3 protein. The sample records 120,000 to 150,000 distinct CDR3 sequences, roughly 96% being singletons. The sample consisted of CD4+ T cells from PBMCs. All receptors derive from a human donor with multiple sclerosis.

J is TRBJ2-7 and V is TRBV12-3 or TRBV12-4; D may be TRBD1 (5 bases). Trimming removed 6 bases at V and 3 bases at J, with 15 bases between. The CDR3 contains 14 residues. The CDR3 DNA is TGTGCCAGCAGACGACGAGACAGAGACTACGAGCAGTACTTC. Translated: CASRRRDRDYEQYF.

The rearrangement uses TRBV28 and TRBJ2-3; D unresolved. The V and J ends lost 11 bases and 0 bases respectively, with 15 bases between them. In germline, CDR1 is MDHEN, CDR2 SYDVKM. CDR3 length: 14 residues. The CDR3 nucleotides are TGTGCCTTCTCGACTCGGCTGAGCACAGATACGCAGTATTTT. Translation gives CAFSTRLSTDTQYF.

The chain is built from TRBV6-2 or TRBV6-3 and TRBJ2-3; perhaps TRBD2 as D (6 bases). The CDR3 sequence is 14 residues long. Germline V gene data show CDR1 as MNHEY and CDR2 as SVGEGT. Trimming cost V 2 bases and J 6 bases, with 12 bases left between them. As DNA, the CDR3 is TGTGCCAGCAGTTACGGGGTTCGGGAGGATACGCAGTATTTT. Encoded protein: CASSYGVREDTQYF.

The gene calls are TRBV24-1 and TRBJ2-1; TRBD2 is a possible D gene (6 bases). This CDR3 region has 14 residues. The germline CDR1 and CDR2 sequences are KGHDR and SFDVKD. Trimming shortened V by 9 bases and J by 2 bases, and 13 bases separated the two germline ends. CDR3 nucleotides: TGTGCCACCCGGAGGGCTTCCCCCTACAATGAGCAGTTCTTC. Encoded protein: CATRRASPYNEQFF.

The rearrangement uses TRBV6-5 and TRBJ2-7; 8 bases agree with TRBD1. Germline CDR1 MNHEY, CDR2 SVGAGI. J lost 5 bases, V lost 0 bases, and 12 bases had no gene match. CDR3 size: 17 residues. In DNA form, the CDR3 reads TGTGCCAGCAGTTACTCCGCTCCAGGGGGCGCATCCCACGAGCAGTACTTC. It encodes CASSYSAPGGASHEQYF.

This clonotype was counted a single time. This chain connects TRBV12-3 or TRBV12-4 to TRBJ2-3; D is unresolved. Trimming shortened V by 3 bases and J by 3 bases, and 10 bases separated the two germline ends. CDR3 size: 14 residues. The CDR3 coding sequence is TGTGCCAGCAGTTTTGGTAGTCGGACAGATACGCAGTATTTT. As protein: CASSFGSRTDTQYF.

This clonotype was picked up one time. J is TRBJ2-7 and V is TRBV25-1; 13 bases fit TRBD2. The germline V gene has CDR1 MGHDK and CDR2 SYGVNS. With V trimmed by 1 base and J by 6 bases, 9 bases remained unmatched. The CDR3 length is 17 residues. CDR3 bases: TGTGCCAGCAGTGAATCTAAGCCGGGACTAGCGGGATCCGAGCAGTACTTC. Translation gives CASSESKPGLAGSEQYF.

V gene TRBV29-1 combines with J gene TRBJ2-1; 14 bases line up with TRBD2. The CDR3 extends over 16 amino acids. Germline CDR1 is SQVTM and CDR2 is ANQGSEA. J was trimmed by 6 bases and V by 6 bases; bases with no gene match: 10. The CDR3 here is CSVRVGLAGGVNEQFF. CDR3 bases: TGCAGCGTGAGGGTCGGACTAGCGGGAGGCGTCAATGAGCAGTTCTTC.

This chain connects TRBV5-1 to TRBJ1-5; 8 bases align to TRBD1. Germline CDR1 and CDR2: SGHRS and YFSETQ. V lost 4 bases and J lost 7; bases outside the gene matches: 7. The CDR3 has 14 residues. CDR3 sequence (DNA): TGCGCCAGCAGCCCGGGACAGGTTGGGCAGCCCCAGCATTTT. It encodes CASSPGQVGQPQHF.

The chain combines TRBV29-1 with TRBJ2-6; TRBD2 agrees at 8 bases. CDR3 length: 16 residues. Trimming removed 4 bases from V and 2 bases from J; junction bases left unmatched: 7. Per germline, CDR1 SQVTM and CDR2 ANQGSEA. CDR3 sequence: CSVVGGADPGANVLTF. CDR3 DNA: TGCAGCGTTGTCGGGGGGGCTGACCCTGGGGCCAACGTCCTGACTTTC.

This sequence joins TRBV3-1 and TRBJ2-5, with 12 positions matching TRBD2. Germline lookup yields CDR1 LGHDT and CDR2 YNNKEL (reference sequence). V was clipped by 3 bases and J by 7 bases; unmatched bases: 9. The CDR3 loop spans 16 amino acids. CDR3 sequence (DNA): TGTGCCAGCAGCCATCGGACTAGCGGGGCTCGAGGGACCCAGTACTTC. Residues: CASSHRTSGARGTQYF.

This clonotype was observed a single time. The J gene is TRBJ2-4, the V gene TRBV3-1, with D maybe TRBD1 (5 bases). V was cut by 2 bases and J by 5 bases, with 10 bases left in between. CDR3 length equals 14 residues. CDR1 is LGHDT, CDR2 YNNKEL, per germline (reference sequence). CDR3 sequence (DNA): TGTGCCAGCAGCCAAACAGGCCTTGAAAACATTCAGTACTTC. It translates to CASSQTGLENIQYF. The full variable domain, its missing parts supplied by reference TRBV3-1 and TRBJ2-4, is DTAVSQTPKYLVTQMGNDKSIKCEQNLGHDTMYWYKQDSKKFLKIMFSYNNKELIINETVPNRFSPKSPDKAHLNLHINSLELGDSAVYFCASSQTGLENIQYFGAGTRLSVL.

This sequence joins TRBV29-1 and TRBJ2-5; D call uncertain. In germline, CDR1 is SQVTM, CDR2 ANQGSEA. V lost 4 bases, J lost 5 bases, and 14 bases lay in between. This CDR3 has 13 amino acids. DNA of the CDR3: TGCAGCGTTGGAGCTTGGGTCGGTGAGACCCAGTACTTC. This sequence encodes CSVGAWVGETQYF.

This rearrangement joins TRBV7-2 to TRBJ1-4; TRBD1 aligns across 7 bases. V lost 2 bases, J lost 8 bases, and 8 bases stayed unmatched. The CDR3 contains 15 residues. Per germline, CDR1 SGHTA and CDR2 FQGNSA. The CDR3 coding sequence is TGTGCCAGCAGCTTACAGGGGGTGGCACGAGAAAAACTGTTTTTT. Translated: CASSLQGVAREKLFF.

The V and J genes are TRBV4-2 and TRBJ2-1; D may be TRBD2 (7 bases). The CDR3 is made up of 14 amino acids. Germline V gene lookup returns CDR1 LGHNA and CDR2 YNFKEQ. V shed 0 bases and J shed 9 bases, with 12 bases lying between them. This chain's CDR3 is CASSQEGGGSEQFF. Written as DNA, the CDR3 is TGTGCCAGCAGCCAAGAGGGAGGGGGTAGTGAGCAGTTCTTC.

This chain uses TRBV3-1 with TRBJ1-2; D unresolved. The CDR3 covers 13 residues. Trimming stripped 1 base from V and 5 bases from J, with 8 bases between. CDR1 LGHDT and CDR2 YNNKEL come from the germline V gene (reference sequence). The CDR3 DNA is TGTGCCAGCAGCCAAGGACAATCATATGGCTACACCTTC. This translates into CASSQGQSYGYTF.

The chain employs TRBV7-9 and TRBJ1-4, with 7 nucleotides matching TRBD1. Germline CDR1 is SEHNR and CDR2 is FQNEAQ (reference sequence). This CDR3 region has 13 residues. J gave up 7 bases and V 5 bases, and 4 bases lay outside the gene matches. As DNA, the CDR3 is TGTGCCAGCAGCCCGGGACAGACTGAAAAACTGTTTTTT. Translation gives CASSPGQTEKLFF.

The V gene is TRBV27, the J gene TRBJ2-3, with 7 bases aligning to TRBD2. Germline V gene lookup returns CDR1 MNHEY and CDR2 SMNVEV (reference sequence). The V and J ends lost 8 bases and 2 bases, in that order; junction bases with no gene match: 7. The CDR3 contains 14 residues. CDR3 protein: CASGSSGLTDTQYF. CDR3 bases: TGTGCCAGCGGGTCTAGCGGACTCACAGATACGCAGTATTTT.

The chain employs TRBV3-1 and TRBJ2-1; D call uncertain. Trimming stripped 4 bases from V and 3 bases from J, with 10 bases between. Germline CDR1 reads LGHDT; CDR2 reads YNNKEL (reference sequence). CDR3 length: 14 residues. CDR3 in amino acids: CASSPLRYYNEQFF. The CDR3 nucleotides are TGTGCCAGCAGCCCCTTAAGGTACTACAATGAGCAGTTCTTC.

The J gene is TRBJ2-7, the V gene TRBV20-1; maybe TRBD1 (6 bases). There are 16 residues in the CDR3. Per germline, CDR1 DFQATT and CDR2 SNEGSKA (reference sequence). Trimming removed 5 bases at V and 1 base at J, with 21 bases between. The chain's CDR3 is CSAPREEQGRSYEQYF. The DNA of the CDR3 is TGCAGTGCTCCCCGAGAAGAACAGGGTCGGTCCTACGAGCAGTACTTC.

CDR3 in amino acids: CSATQGLGAPLHF. The DNA for the CDR3 is TGCAGTGCTACGCAGGGACTAGGGGCACCCCTCCACTTT. V gene TRBV20-1 combines with J gene TRBJ1-6; TRBD1 might be the D (5 bases). Germline V gene data show CDR1 as DFQATT and CDR2 as SNEGSKA (reference sequence). V lost 4 bases and J 11 bases, leaving 15 bases between the germline ends. This CDR3 has 13 residues.

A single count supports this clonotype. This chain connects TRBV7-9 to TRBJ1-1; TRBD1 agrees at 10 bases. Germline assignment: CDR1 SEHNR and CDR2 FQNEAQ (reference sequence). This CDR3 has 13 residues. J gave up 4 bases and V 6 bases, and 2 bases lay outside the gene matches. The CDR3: CASSRTGGTEAFF. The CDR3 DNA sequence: TGTGCCAGCAGTCGGACAGGGGGCACTGAAGCTTTCTTT.

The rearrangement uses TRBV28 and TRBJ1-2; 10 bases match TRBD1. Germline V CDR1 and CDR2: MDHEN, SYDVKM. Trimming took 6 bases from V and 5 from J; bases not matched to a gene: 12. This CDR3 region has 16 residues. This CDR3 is CASRTPGTGERYGYTF. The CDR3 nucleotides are TGTGCCAGCAGGACACCAGGGACAGGGGAACGGTATGGCTACACCTTC.

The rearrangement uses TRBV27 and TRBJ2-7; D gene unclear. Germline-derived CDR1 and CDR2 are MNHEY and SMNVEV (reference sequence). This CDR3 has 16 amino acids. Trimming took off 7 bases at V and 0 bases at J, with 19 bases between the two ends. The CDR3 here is CASTQSRAHPSYEQYF. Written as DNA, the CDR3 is TGTGCCAGCACCCAATCCCGGGCCCACCCCTCCTACGAGCAGTACTTC.

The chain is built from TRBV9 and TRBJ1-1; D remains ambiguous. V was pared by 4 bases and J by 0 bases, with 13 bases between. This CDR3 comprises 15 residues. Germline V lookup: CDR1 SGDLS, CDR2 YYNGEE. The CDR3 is CASSTPGSMNTEAFF. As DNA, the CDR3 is TGTGCCAGCAGCACTCCCGGGTCCATGAACACTGAAGCTTTCTTT. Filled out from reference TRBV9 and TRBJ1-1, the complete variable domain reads DSGVTQTPKHLITATGQRVTLRCSPRSGDLSVYWYQQSLDQGLQFLIQYYNGEERAKGNILERFSAQQFPDLHSELNLSSLELGDSALYFCASSTPGSMNTEAFFGQGTRLTVV.

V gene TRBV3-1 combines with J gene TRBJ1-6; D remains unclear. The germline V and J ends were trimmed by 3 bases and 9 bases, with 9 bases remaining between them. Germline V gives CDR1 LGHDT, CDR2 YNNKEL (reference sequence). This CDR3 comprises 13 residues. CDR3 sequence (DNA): TGTGCCAGCAGCCAGCAGTCAGGTTCACCCCTCCACTTT. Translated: CASSQQSGSPLHF. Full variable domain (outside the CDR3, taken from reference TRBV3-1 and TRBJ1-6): DTAVSQTPKYLVTQMGNDKSIKCEQNLGHDTMYWYKQDSKKFLKIMFSYNNKELIINETVPNRFSPKSPDKAHLNLHINSLELGDSAVYFCASSQQSGSPLHFGNGTRLTVT.

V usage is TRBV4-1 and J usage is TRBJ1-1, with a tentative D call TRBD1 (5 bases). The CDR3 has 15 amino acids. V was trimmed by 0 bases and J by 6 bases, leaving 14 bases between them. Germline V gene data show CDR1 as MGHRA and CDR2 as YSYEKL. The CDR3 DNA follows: TGCGCCAGCAGCCAAGAGGGGGGGGTGAGAGCTGAAGCTTTCTTT. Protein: CASSQEGGVRAEAFF.

Here the CDR3 reads CASSPKPGINNEQFF. The DNA for the CDR3 is TGTGCCAGCTCACCAAAACCCGGGATTAACAATGAGCAGTTCTTC. This chain connects TRBV18 to TRBJ2-1; perhaps TRBD2 as D (5 bases). From germline, CDR1 is KGHSH and CDR2 LQKENI. This CDR3 has 15 residues. V lost 2 bases and J lost 5, with 13 bases in between.